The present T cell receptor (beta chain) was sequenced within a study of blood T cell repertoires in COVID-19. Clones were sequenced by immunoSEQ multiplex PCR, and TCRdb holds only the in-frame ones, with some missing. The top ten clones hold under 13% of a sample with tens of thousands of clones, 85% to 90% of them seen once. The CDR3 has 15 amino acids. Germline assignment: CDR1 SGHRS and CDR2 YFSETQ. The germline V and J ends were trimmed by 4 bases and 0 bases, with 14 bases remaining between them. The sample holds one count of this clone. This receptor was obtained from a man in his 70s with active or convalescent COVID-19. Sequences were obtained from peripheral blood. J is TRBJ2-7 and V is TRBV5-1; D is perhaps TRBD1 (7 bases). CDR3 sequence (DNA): TGCGCCAGCAGCCGCGGGACAGCGACCTCCTACGAGCAGTACTTC. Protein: CASSRGTATSYEQYF.